These 16 T cell receptor beta chains were all obtained from the same sample, sequenced in a study of blood T cell repertoires in COVID-19. Repertoires were generated with immunoSEQ multiplex PCR, while TCRdb's copy carries only in-frame clones and drops some. The sample records approximately 220,000 clones, 83% being singletons. The sequencing sample was made of PBMCs or T cells enriched from blood (not recorded which). Every receptor here comes from a woman aged 50 to 65 who had been exposed to COVID-19.

The genes are TRBV7-2 and TRBJ2-5, with 8 bases that match TRBD2. After removal of 5 bases from V and 13 bases from J, the junction contained 15 bases not matched to a gene. The V gene's germline CDR1 is SGHTA and CDR2 FQGNSA. This CDR3 region has 14 residues. Here the CDR3 reads CASSPRGGAASPYF. The CDR3 DNA is TGTGCCAGCAGCCCCCGGGGGGGGGCCGCAAGTCCGTACTTC.

CDR3 DNA: TGTGCCAGCTCACCCGGGACAGGCCTTTTCACAGATACGCAGTATTTT. Translation gives CASSPGTGLFTDTQYF. V and J are TRBV18 and TRBJ2-3, with 8 bases aligning to TRBD1. The CDR3 spans 16 residues. Germline V gene data show CDR1 as KGHSH and CDR2 as LQKENI. With 3 bases clipped from V and 2 bases from J, the junction kept 7 bases outside the gene matches.

The table lists this clone with a count of one. This chain joins TRBV9 and TRBJ1-2; 7 bases line up with TRBD1. Trimming at V came to 4 bases and at J to 4 bases, leaving 10 bases not matched to a gene. The length of the CDR3 is 15 residues. Per the germline V gene, CDR1 is SGDLS and CDR2 is YYNGEE. The CDR3 DNA sequence: TGTGCCAGCAGCTCCAGACAGGGAAGGTTCTATGGCTACACCTTC. As protein: CASSSRQGRFYGYTF.

The genes are TRBV7-6 and TRBJ1-3, with a possible D match to TRBD1 (5 bases). The CDR3 is 15 residues long. V dropped 1 base and J dropped 2 bases, with 9 bases sitting between them. Looked up from germline, CDR1 is SGHVS and CDR2 is FNYEAQ. CDR3 nucleotide sequence: TGTGCCAGCAGCTTAGTGACAGCAGCTGGAAACACCATATATTTT. Protein product: CASSLVTAAGNTIYF.

The gene calls are TRBV2 and TRBJ1-1, with 9 bases matching TRBD1. Germline assignment: CDR1 SNHLY and CDR2 FYNNEI. This CDR3 contains 13 residues. The V and J ends lost 5 bases and 10 bases, in that order; junction bases with no gene match: 8. The CDR3 region is CASSQYHRGLAFF. In nucleotides, the CDR3 is TGTGCCAGCAGTCAGTACCACAGGGGGCTAGCTTTCTTT. Full variable domain (outside the CDR3, taken from reference TRBV2 and TRBJ1-1): EPEVTQTPSHQVTQMGQEVILRCVPISNHLYFYWYRQILGQKVEFLVSFYNNEISEKSEIFDDQFSVERPDGSNFTLKIRSTKLEDSAMYFCASSQYHRGLAFFGQGTRLTVV.

This clone was counted only a few times. The chain couples TRBV28 to TRBJ1-6, with D perhaps TRBD1 (5 bases). The CDR3 extends over 14 amino acids. Per the germline V gene, CDR1 is MDHEN and CDR2 is SYDVKM. V dropped 6 bases and J dropped 4 bases, with 10 bases sitting between them. As DNA, the CDR3 is TGTGCCAGCAGGTCCCAGGGATATAATTCACCCCTCCACTTT. Translation: CASRSQGYNSPLHF.

This chain connects TRBV15 to TRBJ1-5; D gene ambiguous. The CDR3 sequence is 15 residues long. Trimming took 4 bases from V and 4 from J, leaving 14 bases between them. Per germline, CDR1 LNHNV and CDR2 YYDKDF (reference sequence). CDR3 in DNA: TGTGCCACCAGCAAACCAGGAAGGATTAATCAGCCCCAGCATTTT. It specifies CATSKPGRINQPQHF.

The chain carries TRBV12-5 and TRBJ2-7, with 12 bases lining up with TRBD1. J lost 4 bases, V lost 5 bases, and 9 bases had no gene match. Germline lookup yields CDR1 LGHNT and CDR2 FRNRAP. This CDR3 contains 16 residues. In DNA form, the CDR3 reads TGTGCTAGTGGTCTTAAACCGGGACAGGGGGCTTACGAGCAGTACTTC. Protein product: CASGLKPGQGAYEQYF.

The V call is TRBV18, the J call TRBJ1-2; TRBD1 matches at 7 bases. With 2 bases clipped from V and 2 bases from J, the junction kept 2 bases outside the gene matches. The CDR3 spans 14 residues. Germline V CDR1 and CDR2: KGHSH, LQKENI. CDR3 bases: TGTGCCAGCTCACCAGGGACAGAGAACTATGGCTACACCTTC. This codes for CASSPGTENYGYTF.

The chain has TRBV2 and TRBJ1-6; TRBD1 matches 8 bases. V lost 5 bases and J lost 9; bases outside the gene matches: 12. The CDR3 has 16 residues. Germline V gene data show CDR1 as SNHLY and CDR2 as FYNNEI. CDR3 nucleotides: TGTGCCAGCAGTTCAAATCGGGACAGGAATATTTCACCCCTCCACTTT. Its protein product is CASSSNRDRNISPLHF.

This chain uses TRBV6-1 with TRBJ2-2; no reliable D call. Trimming removed 1 base from V and 6 bases from J, with 12 bases in between. Germline V lookup: CDR1 MNHNS, CDR2 SASEGT. The CDR3 consists of 15 residues. The CDR3: CASSEGAYQAGELFF. The CDR3 nucleotides are TGTGCCAGCAGTGAAGGGGCCTACCAAGCCGGGGAGCTGTTTTTT.

The chain combines TRBV27 with TRBJ2-5, with D possibly being TRBD2 (7 bases). CDR3 length equals 12 residues. Trimming pared 10 bases from V and 7 bases from J, leaving 16 bases between. Looked up from germline, CDR1 is MNHEY and CDR2 is SMNVEV (reference sequence). CDR3 sequence reads: CATKGGRGTQYF. Here the CDR3 DNA reads TGTGCCACTAAGGGGGGGCGGGGGACCCAGTACTTC.

The CDR3 region is CASSLMKGTSGYTF. The CDR3 region has the DNA TGTGCCAGCAGTTTGATGAAGGGGACAAGCGGCTACACCTTC. The V call is TRBV28, the J call TRBJ1-2; D may be TRBD1 (6 bases). The germline gives CDR1 MDHEN, CDR2 SYDVKM. V was clipped by 3 bases and J by 8 bases, with 16 bases between them. This CDR3 comprises 14 residues.

The V and J genes are TRBV5-6 and TRBJ1-2; D gene uncertain. Germline CDR1 and CDR2: SGHDT and YYEEEE. The V end lost 2 bases, the J end lost 7 bases, and 9 bases lay between the germline ends. The CDR3 is 12 amino acids. The CDR3, as DNA: TGTGCCAGCAGCTTATTACAACGTGGCTACACCTTC. It is translated as CASSLLQRGYTF.

V and J are TRBV7-8 and TRBJ1-4; 7 bases agree with TRBD1. Germline assignment: CDR1 SGHVS and CDR2 FQNEAQ. V lost 6 bases and J lost 4; bases outside the gene matches: 5. There are 14 residues in the CDR3. Here the CDR3 reads CASSPGQFNEKLFF. The CDR3, as DNA: TGTGCCAGCAGTCCGGGACAGTTTAATGAAAAACTGTTTTTT.

The chain couples TRBV18 to TRBJ1-5; 7 bases agree with TRBD1. The CDR3 covers 15 residues. J lost 3 bases, V lost 3 bases, and 5 bases had no gene match. Per the germline V gene, CDR1 is KGHSH and CDR2 is LQKENI. The CDR3 nucleotides read TGTGCCAGCTCACCTCGGACAGGTTCCAATCAGCCCCAGCATTTT. It is translated as CASSPRTGSNQPQHF.